This TCR beta chain was recovered during a study of control samples from healthy donors and cancer patients. Using immunoSEQ multiplex PCR, the repertoire was profiled, and TCRdb retains in-frame clones only, with some absent. The repertoire includes roughly 30,000 clones, about 83% of them detected once, and more than 1.5% sits in the top ten. Sequencing was done on a sample of PBMCs. The TCR comes from a woman aged 40 to 55 with lung cancer.

CDR3 coding DNA: TGCGCCAGCAGCCGGTCGGGGACAGGGTTAACGTCGGTCAGAGCTGAAGCTTTCTTT. This codes for CASSRSGTGLTSVRAEAFF. The chain recombines TRBV4-1 with TRBJ1-1; 9 nucleotides match TRBD1. The CDR3 is 19 amino acids. V was clipped by 4 bases and J by 6 bases; unmatched bases: 21. Looked up from germline, CDR1 is MGHRA and CDR2 is YSYEKL.